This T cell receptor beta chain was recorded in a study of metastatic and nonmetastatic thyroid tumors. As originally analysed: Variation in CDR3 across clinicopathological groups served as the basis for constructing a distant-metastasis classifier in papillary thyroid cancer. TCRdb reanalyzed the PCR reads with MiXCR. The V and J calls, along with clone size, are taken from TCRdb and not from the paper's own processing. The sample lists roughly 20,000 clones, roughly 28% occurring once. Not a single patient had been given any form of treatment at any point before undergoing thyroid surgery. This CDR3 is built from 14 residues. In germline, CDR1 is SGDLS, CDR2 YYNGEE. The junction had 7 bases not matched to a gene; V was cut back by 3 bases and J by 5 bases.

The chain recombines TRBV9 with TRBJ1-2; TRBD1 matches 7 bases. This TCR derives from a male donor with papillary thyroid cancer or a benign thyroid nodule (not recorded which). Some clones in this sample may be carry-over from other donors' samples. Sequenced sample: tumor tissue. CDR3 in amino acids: CASSGRQGPYGYTF. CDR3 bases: TGTGCCAGCAGCGGACGACAGGGACCTTATGGCTACACCTTC.